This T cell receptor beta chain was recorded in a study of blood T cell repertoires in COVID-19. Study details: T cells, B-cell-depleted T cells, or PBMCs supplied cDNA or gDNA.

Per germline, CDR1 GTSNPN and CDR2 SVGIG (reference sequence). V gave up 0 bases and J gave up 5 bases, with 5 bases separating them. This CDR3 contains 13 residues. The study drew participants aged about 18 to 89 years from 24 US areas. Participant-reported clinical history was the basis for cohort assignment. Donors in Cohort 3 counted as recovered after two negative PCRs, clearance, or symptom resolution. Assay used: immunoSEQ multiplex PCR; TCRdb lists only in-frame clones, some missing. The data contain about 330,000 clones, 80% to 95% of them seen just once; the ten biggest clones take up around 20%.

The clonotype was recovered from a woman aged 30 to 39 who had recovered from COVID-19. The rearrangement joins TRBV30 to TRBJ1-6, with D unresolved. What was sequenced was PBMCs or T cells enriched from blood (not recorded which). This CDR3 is CAWSVRDNSPLHF. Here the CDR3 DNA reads TGTGCCTGGAGTGTACGAGATAATTCACCCCTCCACTTT.